Listed below are T cell receptor beta chains from one sample, sequenced in a study of blood T cell repertoires in COVID-19. Clones were read by immunoSEQ multiplex PCR, and TCRdb kept only the in-frame ones, dropping some. The sample consists of 200,000 to 250,000 clones, 88% of them appearing once. The sample comprised PBMCs or T cells enriched from blood (not recorded which). These TCRs come from a woman in her 30s who had recovered from COVID-19. Each CDR3 is given without its conserved first and last residue.

V gene: TRBV7-6; J gene: TRBJ2-2; CDR3 protein: ASSLEAASTGELF
V gene: TRBV15; J gene: TRBJ2-3; CDR3 protein: ATSRGAATDTQY
V gene: TRBV7-2; J gene: TRBJ1-1; CDR3 protein: ASSLAGRRTEAF
V gene: TRBV6-5; J gene: TRBJ1-6; CDR3 protein: ASRSGTDNSPLH
V gene: TRBV7-2; J gene: TRBJ2-3; CDR3 protein: ASSLLAAFTDTQY
V gene: TRBV5-8; J gene: TRBJ2-1; CDR3 protein: ASSLNRNYNEQF
V gene: TRBV6-5; J gene: TRBJ2-5; CDR3 protein: ASGRGPLQETQY
V gene: TRBV11-1; J gene: TRBJ1-2; CDR3 protein: ASSLELSSGYT
V gene: TRBV7-9; J gene: TRBJ1-1; CDR3 protein: ASSRNTGLNTEAF
V gene: TRBV27; J gene: TRBJ2-3; CDR3 protein: ASSLVSGGSTDTQY
V gene: TRBV12-3/TRBV12-4; J gene: TRBJ2-7; CDR3 protein: ASSSRAIYEQY
V gene: TRBV4-3; J gene: TRBJ2-1; CDR3 protein: ASSQSFLAGNEQF
V gene: TRBV30; J gene: TRBJ1-4; CDR3 protein: ALRTGRNEKLF